Below, 24 T cell receptor beta chains from the same sample are listed, as sequenced in a study of OX40 agonist ivuxolimab in advanced cancers. The table came from immunoSEQ multiplex PCR; TCRdb's copy has only in-frame clones and leaves some out. The sample lists under 25,000 clones; approximately 88% were seen once. Sequenced material: CD4+ or CD8+ T cells sorted from blood, taken in a trial of the OX40 agonist ivuxolimab. The receptors here all came from an adult with an advanced solid tumor such as melanoma, head and neck, liver or kidney cancer.

The rearrangement uses TRBV28 and TRBJ1-6, with D maybe TRBD1 (5 bases). The CDR3 is 14 residues long. CDR1 is MDHEN and CDR2 is SYDVKM in the germline V gene. The V end was cut by 3 bases, the J end by 10 bases, with 13 bases between. Here the CDR3 DNA reads TGTGCCAGCAGTTTCCGCCCGAGGGGATCACCCCTCCACTTT. The encoded protein is CASSFRPRGSPLHF.

This rearrangement joins TRBV12-5 to TRBJ2-1; 13 bases are shared with TRBD2. Losses at the gene ends were 2 bases for V and 4 bases for J; bases not matched to a gene: 14. CDR1 LGHNT and CDR2 FRNRAP come from the germline V gene. This CDR3 has 20 amino acids. CDR3 residues: CASGLLFGTSGTAGYNEQFF. CDR3 DNA: TGTGCTAGTGGTTTGCTCTTCGGGACTAGCGGGACCGCGGGGTACAATGAGCAGTTCTTC.

This chain links TRBV9 with TRBJ2-2; D uncertain. Germline V gene lookup returns CDR1 SGDLS and CDR2 YYNGEE. This CDR3 contains 14 residues. With 0 bases removed from V and 7 bases from J, the gap between germline ends came to 10 bases. The CDR3: CASSVDVGVGELFF. CDR3 nucleotides: TGTGCCAGCAGCGTAGATGTTGGCGTCGGGGAGCTGTTTTTT.

The chain has TRBV7-3 and TRBJ1-2, with 10 bases aligning to TRBD1. This CDR3 comprises 13 residues. V trimming: 4 bases; J trimming: 6 bases; junction bases outside the gene matches: 2. Germline CDR1 is SGHTA and CDR2 is FQGTGA. Here the CDR3 DNA reads TGTGCCAGCAGCTCCGGGACAGGGGATGGCTACACCTTC. Protein: CASSSGTGDGYTF.

V and J are TRBV4-1 and TRBJ1-5; D not certain. The V gene lost 3 bases and the J gene lost 4 bases, with 7 bases spanning the gap. The CDR3 contains 13 residues. The germline CDR1 and CDR2 sequences are MGHRA and YSYEKL. The CDR3 spells CASSHSENQPQHF. CDR3 in DNA: TGCGCCAGCAGCCACTCGGAGAATCAGCCCCAGCATTTT.

The J gene is TRBJ1-5, the V gene TRBV10-3; D not certain. The CDR3 sequence is 10 residues long. V was cut by 11 bases and J by 6 bases, with 8 bases left in between. Germline CDR1 ENHRY, CDR2 SYGVKD. CDR3 in amino acids: CAVWVQPQHF. DNA for the CDR3: TGTGCCGTCTGGGTTCAGCCCCAGCATTTT.

The chain carries TRBV7-6 and TRBJ2-2, with 7 positions matching TRBD1. There are 14 residues in the CDR3. From germline, CDR1 is SGHVS and CDR2 FNYEAQ. The V gene end was trimmed by 3 bases and the J gene end by 5 bases; junction bases not matched to a gene: 3. The CDR3 DNA reads as TGTGCCAGCAGCTTCGAGGGGGCAACCGGGGAGCTGTTTTTT. Its translation is CASSFEGATGELFF.

This clone showed up just once. The rearrangement uses TRBV7-9 and TRBJ2-1; 12 positions agree with TRBD2. After removal of 1 base from V and 7 bases from J, the junction contained 5 bases not matched to a gene. The CDR3 extends over 16 amino acids. The germline CDR1 and CDR2 sequences are SEHNR and FQNEAQ (reference sequence). Written as DNA, the CDR3 is TGTGCCAGCAGCTTAGGACTAGCGGGAGTCAAAAATGAGCAGTTCTTC. Protein product: CASSLGLAGVKNEQFF.

The genes are TRBV9 and TRBJ2-1; no definite D call. V was clipped by 3 bases and J by 10 bases, with 8 bases between them. This CDR3 is built from 11 residues. Germline loops: CDR1 SGDLS, CDR2 YYNGEE. CDR3 sequence: CASSGTGEQFF. The CDR3 DNA reads as TGTGCCAGCAGCGGAACGGGCGAGCAGTTCTTC.

This clone was seen a single time. The chain uses TRBV27 and TRBJ2-2; D remains ambiguous. This CDR3 has 11 amino acids. V lost 6 bases to trimming and J lost 4 bases, with 3 bases between them. Germline V CDR1 and CDR2: MNHEY, SMNVEV (reference sequence). This CDR3 is CASSSTGELFF. The CDR3 nucleotides are TGTGCCAGCAGCTCCACCGGGGAGCTGTTTTTT.

The chain combines TRBV19 with TRBJ2-1; D gene uncertain. From germline, CDR1 is LNHDA and CDR2 SQIVND (reference sequence). The CDR3 sequence is 11 residues long. Trimming stripped 7 bases from V and 6 bases from J, with 7 bases between. The CDR3 sequence is CASTTTNEQFF. The DNA for the CDR3 is TGTGCCAGTACGACCACCAATGAGCAGTTCTTC.

This chain connects TRBV18 to TRBJ2-1; TRBD1 agrees at 8 bases. Germline lookup yields CDR1 KGHSH and CDR2 LQKENI. Trimming cost V 3 bases and J 6 bases; bases outside gene matches: 13. CDR3 length: 17 amino acids. CDR3 amino acids: CASSPTGGTGLVNEQFF. The CDR3 nucleotides are TGTGCCAGCTCACCGACTGGCGGGACAGGTCTCGTCAATGAGCAGTTCTTC.

The chain combines TRBV19 with TRBJ2-3; D is possibly TRBD2 (6 bases). The ends were cut back, 5 bases at V and 0 bases at J, with 18 bases in the middle. The CDR3 is made up of 17 amino acids. Per germline, CDR1 LNHDA and CDR2 SQIVND (reference sequence). CDR3 sequence reads: CASSRPGGGFSTDTQYF. The CDR3 bases are TGTGCCAGTAGTCGCCCTGGGGGAGGTTTTAGCACAGATACGCAGTATTTT.

The V and J genes are TRBV27 and TRBJ2-1, with 10 bases matching TRBD2. J was trimmed by 8 bases and V by 7 bases; bases with no gene match: 14. The germline V gene encodes CDR1 MNHEY and CDR2 SMNVEV (reference sequence). There are 16 residues in the CDR3. The DNA of the CDR3 is TGTGCCAGCACCTCGGGGGCTAGCGGGAGTCATGATGAGCAGTTCTTC. As protein: CASTSGASGSHDEQFF.

The CDR3 loop is CASSTPSGRITDTQYF. Written as DNA, the CDR3 is TGTGCCAGCAGCACCCCTAGCGGGAGGATCACAGATACGCAGTATTTT. The V and J genes are TRBV11-2 and TRBJ2-3, with 11 positions matching TRBD2. The V segment lost 5 bases and the J segment 2 bases; nucleotides outside the gene matches: 6. The length of the CDR3 is 16 residues. Germline CDR1 and CDR2: SGHAT and FQNNGV.

V is TRBV5-1 and J is TRBJ2-3; D perhaps matches TRBD1 (5 bases). Germline CDR1 and CDR2: SGHRS and YFSETQ. Between the trimmed V and J ends, which lost 0 bases and 1 base, there was a span of 9 bases. The CDR3 has 15 amino acids. The CDR3 sequence is CASSLEWGRTDTQYF. Written as DNA, the CDR3 is TGCGCCAGCAGCTTGGAGTGGGGCCGCACAGATACGCAGTATTTT.

The chain is built from TRBV7-9 and TRBJ1-1, with D unresolved. The CDR3 length is 10 residues. Germline lookup yields CDR1 SEHNR and CDR2 FQNEAQ (reference sequence). V was cut by 8 bases and J by 8 bases, with 9 bases left in between. The CDR3 DNA follows: TGTGCCAGCGAGGCGGGAGAAGCTTTCTTT. This encodes CASEAGEAFF.

This chain connects TRBV4-3 to TRBJ2-7, with no clear D. The V gene's germline CDR1 is LGHNA and CDR2 YSLEER. Trimming took 0 bases from V and 3 from J, leaving 12 bases between them. The CDR3 has 15 residues. CDR3 residues: CASSQDPKAVYEQYF. The CDR3 region has the DNA TGCGCCAGCAGCCAAGATCCTAAGGCAGTCTACGAGCAGTACTTC.

V is TRBV6-1 and J is TRBJ1-3; no firm D call. The V end was cut by 3 bases, the J end by 2 bases, with 8 bases between. The CDR3 covers 14 residues. Germline CDR1 reads MNHNS; CDR2 reads SASEGT. CDR3 residues: CASSDGFPGNTIYF. In DNA, the CDR3 is TGTGCCAGCAGTGATGGGTTCCCTGGAAACACCATATATTTT.

The V and J genes are TRBV11-1 and TRBJ2-7; TRBD2 is a possible D gene (6 bases). CDR1 is SGHAT and CDR2 is FQDESV in the germline V gene (reference sequence). Trimming left V 5 bases short and J 5 bases short, with 16 bases between. The CDR3 contains 14 residues. The CDR3 DNA reads TGTGCCAGCAGCCCGACGACTAGATCCCACGAGCAGTACTTC. Translated, it gives CASSPTTRSHEQYF. The variable domain in full, with the rest retrieved from reference TRBV11-1 and TRBJ2-7, is EAEVAQSPRYKITEKSQAVAFWCDPISGHATLYWYRQILGQGPELLVQFQDESVVDDSQLPKDRFSAERLKGVDSTLKIQPAELGDSAMYLCASSPTTRSHEQYFGPGTRLTVT.

With regard to this clone: Relative to the germline gene, one junction end is altered; a read error may explain this. V gene TRBV7-7 combines with J gene TRBJ2-2; 10 bases fit TRBD1. The CDR3 spans 17 residues. The germline gives CDR1 SSHAT, CDR2 FNYEAQ (reference sequence). The CDR3 reads CASSPHTGTGVTGELFF. CDR3 nucleotide sequence: TGTGCTAGCAGCCCGCATACGGGGACAGGGGTCACCGGGGAGCTGTTTTTT.

The chain has TRBV25-1 and TRBJ2-7; TRBD2 agrees at 7 bases. Germline V gives CDR1 MGHDK, CDR2 SYGVNS. The CDR3 consists of 11 residues. V was pared by 10 bases and J by 7 bases, with 7 bases of the junction left unmatched. CDR3 nucleotides: TGTGCCATCGGAGTGGGGGGGGAGCAGTACTTC. The encoded protein is CAIGVGGEQYF.

The rearrangement links TRBV5-6 to TRBJ2-3; 10 nucleotides align to TRBD2. Unmatched junction bases numbered 6, after V lost 7 bases and J lost 7 bases. Germline V lookup: CDR1 SGHDT, CDR2 YYEEEE. The CDR3 covers 13 residues. This CDR3 is CASGLAGVNTQYF. CDR3 bases: TGTGCCAGCGGTCTAGCGGGAGTAAATACGCAGTATTTT.

This chain joins TRBV4-3 and TRBJ2-1, with TRBD2 matching over 9 bases. The V segment lost 4 bases and the J segment 6 bases; nucleotides outside the gene matches: 4. The CDR3 sequence is 14 residues long. The V gene's germline CDR1 is LGHNA and CDR2 YSLEER. CDR3 region: CASSLSGGRNEQFF. The CDR3 region has the DNA TGCGCCAGCAGCCTTAGCGGGGGCCGCAATGAGCAGTTCTTC.